This T cell receptor (beta chain) was identified during a study of blood T cell repertoires in COVID-19. Some clones are missing from TCRdb's copy, which holds only in-frame ones; the method was immunoSEQ multiplex PCR. Of more than 70,000 clones listed, about nine tenths are singletons. The CDR3 runs 14 residues. CDR1 and CDR2 (germline): SGHVS, FQNEAQ. Trimming pared 1 base from V and 2 bases from J, leaving 8 bases between. The chain couples TRBV7-8 to TRBJ1-2, with a tentative D call TRBD1 (6 bases). The sequence derives from a woman between 50 and 59 years old in a cohort sampled during active COVID-19. The specimen was peripheral blood. CDR3 in DNA: TGTGCCAGCAGCTTAGGGACAGCCAACTATGGCTACACCTTC. Protein sequence: CASSLGTANYGYTF.